The 9 T cell receptor beta chains reported below all come from one sample, sequenced in a study of cytomegalovirus exposure and HLA in healthy donors. The primer mix had 60 Vbeta and 13 Jbeta primers. Method: immunoSEQ multiplex PCR; TCRdb's copy keeps in-frame clones and lacks some. Found here are under 250,000 clones, nearly 80% of them singletons; the top ten hold 1.5% to 2%. Specimen: PBMCs. These receptors came from a male donor in good health and CMV-seronegative.

The chain links TRBV7-9 to TRBJ1-1; 11 bases align to TRBD1. The CDR3 has 15 residues. Germline loops: CDR1 SEHNR, CDR2 FQNEAQ (reference sequence). Unmatched junction bases numbered 5, after V lost 5 bases and J lost 3 bases. DNA for the CDR3: TGTGCCAGCAGCCCCCGGGGACAGGGGGACACTGAAGCTTTCTTT. It codes for CASSPRGQGDTEAFF.

Points on this clone: The sample contains more than one DNA sequence encoding this CDR3. The V gene is TRBV9, the J gene TRBJ2-5; the match to TRBD1 covers 8 bases. Germline trimming cut 0 bases from V and 5 bases from J; bases unmatched to any gene: 3. The CDR3 is 14 residues long. Germline values: CDR1 SGDLS, CDR2 YYNGEE. The CDR3 DNA reads TGTGCCAGCAGCGTAGGGACAGGGTTGGAGACCCAGTACTTC. The encoded protein is CASSVGTGLETQYF.

This clone has a handful of counts. This chain uses TRBV5-1 with TRBJ2-6; D is unresolved. The germline V gene encodes CDR1 SGHRS and CDR2 YFSETQ. The V and J ends lost 4 bases and 0 bases respectively, with 8 bases between them. There are 15 residues in the CDR3. The CDR3 reads CASSNGDSGANVLTF. In DNA, the CDR3 is TGCGCCAGCAGCAACGGTGACTCTGGGGCCAACGTCCTGACTTTC.

This clone has a handful of counts. V gene TRBV25-1 combines with J gene TRBJ1-2; 7 bases are a match to TRBD1. The CDR3 loop spans 14 amino acids. The germline gives CDR1 MGHDK, CDR2 SYGVNS. V lost 4 bases to trimming and J lost 3 bases; unmatched junction nucleotides: 5. The CDR3 nucleotides are TGTGCCAGCAGTGGGAGGGGGCGCGACTATGGCTACACCTTC. Its protein product is CASSGRGRDYGYTF.

The genes are TRBV7-9 and TRBJ1-1; tentative D call: TRBD1 (5 bases). The V end was cut by 1 base, the J end by 1 base, with 10 bases between. The V gene's germline CDR1 is SEHNR and CDR2 FQNEAQ (reference sequence). This CDR3 has 15 residues. The CDR3 sequence: CASSLEGLPNTEAFF. The CDR3 DNA reads TGTGCCAGCAGCTTAGAGGGACTTCCGAACACTGAAGCTTTCTTT.

The J gene is TRBJ1-1, the V gene TRBV13, with a weak D call TRBD1 (5 bases). Germline assignment: CDR1 PRHDT and CDR2 FYEKMQ (reference sequence). V lost 5 bases to trimming and J lost 3 bases, with 10 bases between them. The CDR3 covers 13 residues. CDR3 sequence: CASSRAGYTEAFF. Here the CDR3 DNA reads TGTGCCAGCAGCCGGGCAGGGTACACTGAAGCTTTCTTT.

This clone came up a few times. The chain joins TRBV14 to TRBJ1-3, with D unclear. The CDR3 consists of 15 residues. Between the trimmed V and J ends, which lost 2 bases and 2 bases, there was a span of 10 bases. Germline loops: CDR1 SGHDN, CDR2 FVKESK. CDR3 sequence: CASSQSLTPGNTIYF. CDR3 bases: TGTGCCAGCAGCCAAAGTCTGACTCCTGGAAACACCATATATTTT.

CDR3 sequence reads: CASSEFRAGGRSTQYF. CDR3 DNA: TGCGCCAGCAGTGAGTTTAGAGCGGGGGGCCGGAGTACGCAGTATTTT. The V call is TRBV10-2, the J call TRBJ2-3; 9 bases are shared with TRBD2. V lost 1 base and J lost 8; bases outside the gene matches: 10. CDR1 is WSHSY, CDR2 SAAADI, per germline. The CDR3 runs to 16 residues.

The CDR3 bases are TGTGCCAGCAGCTTGACTAGCGGGAGGGCGCGAGAGACCCAGTACTTC. Translation gives CASSLTSGRARETQYF. This chain links TRBV7-9 with TRBJ2-5; 14 bases are a match to TRBD2. CDR1 is SEHNR, CDR2 FQNEAQ, per germline (reference sequence). CDR3 size: 16 residues. J was trimmed by 4 bases and V by 3 bases; bases with no gene match: 4.